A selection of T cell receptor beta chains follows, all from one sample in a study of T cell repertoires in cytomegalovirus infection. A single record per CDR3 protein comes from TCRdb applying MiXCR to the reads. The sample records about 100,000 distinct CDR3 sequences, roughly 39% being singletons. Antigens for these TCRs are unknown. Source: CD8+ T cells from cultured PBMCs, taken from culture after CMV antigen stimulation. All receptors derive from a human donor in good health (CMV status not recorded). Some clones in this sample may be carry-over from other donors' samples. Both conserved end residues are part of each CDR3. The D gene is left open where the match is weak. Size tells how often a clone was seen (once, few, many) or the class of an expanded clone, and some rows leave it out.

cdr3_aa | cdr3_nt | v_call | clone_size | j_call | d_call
CASSLVGRLMDEQYF | TGTGCCAGCAGCTTGGTAGGGCGGCTGATGGACGAGCAGTACTTC | TRBV5-5 | NA | TRBJ2-7 | NA
CASSFGQGIYIQYF | TGTGCCAGCAGTTTCGGACAGGGGATATACATTCAGTACTTC | TRBV12-3/TRBV12-4 | NA | TRBJ2-4 | TRBD1
CASSKDRGPYEQYF | TGTGCCAGCAGTAAGGACAGGGGGCCCTACGAGCAGTACTTC | TRBV2 | NA | TRBJ2-7 | TRBD1
CASSLVLAGYNEQFF | TGTGCCAGCAGCTTAGTACTAGCGGGGTACAATGAGCAGTTCTTC | TRBV7-7 | NA | TRBJ2-1 | TRBD2
CASSQEGGTEQYF | TGCGCCAGCAGCCAAGAGGGGGGGACCGAGCAGTACTTC | TRBV4-1 | NA | TRBJ2-7 | TRBD2
CASSVTGGASTGELFF | TGTGCCAGCAGCGTTACCGGGGGGGCGAGCACCGGGGAGCTGTTTTTT | TRBV7-2 | NA | TRBJ2-2 | TRBD2
CASSLDDLATDTQYF | TGTGCCAGCAGTTTGGACGACCTTGCCACAGATACGCAGTATTTT | TRBV6-6 | many | TRBJ2-3 | NA
CASSLNSGGPQETQYF | TGTGCCAGCAGTTTAAACAGCGGGGGTCCCCAAGAGACCCAGTACTTC | TRBV12-3/TRBV12-4 | NA | TRBJ2-5 | TRBD2
CSASGGLNTGELFF | TGCAGTGCTAGCGGGGGGCTGAACACCGGGGAGCTGTTTTTT | TRBV20-1 | NA | TRBJ2-2 | NA
CASSLGRGTGGSPLHF | TGTGCCAGCAGCTTGGGGCGGGGTACAGGGGGTTCACCCCTCCACTTT | TRBV5-4 | NA | TRBJ1-6 | TRBD1
CASSLQVGANTEAFF | TGTGCCAGCAGTTTGCAGGTCGGAGCGAACACTGAAGCTTTCTTT | TRBV27 | NA | TRBJ1-1 | NA
CASSANYHSYNEQFF | TGTGCCAGCAGCGCTAACTACCACTCCTACAATGAGCAGTTCTTC | TRBV9 | NA | TRBJ2-1 | NA
CASSLGDTQAEAFF | TGTGCCAGCAGTTTAGGGGACACCCAGGCTGAAGCTTTCTTT | TRBV7-8 | few | TRBJ1-1 | NA
CASSYFRGTYNEQFF | TGTGCCAGCAGTTACTTTAGGGGCACCTACAATGAGCAGTTCTTC | TRBV6-5 | few | TRBJ2-1 | NA
CAISESKNTRDEQYF | TGTGCCATCAGTGAGTCGAAAAACACGCGTGACGAGCAGTACTTC | TRBV10-3 | NA | TRBJ2-7 | NA
CASSGREDLEAFF | TGTGCCAGCAGCGGACGGGAAGACCTTGAAGCTTTCTTT | TRBV12-3/TRBV12-4 | NA | TRBJ1-1 | NA
CSARGASGGVADTQYF | TGCAGTGCTAGAGGGGCTAGCGGGGGAGTGGCAGATACGCAGTATTTT | TRBV20-1 | many | TRBJ2-3 | TRBD2
CASSSYTTGELFF | TGTGCCAGCAGCTCATACACCACCGGGGAGCTGTTTTTT | TRBV7-3 | few | TRBJ2-2 | NA
CASSQRGGIQPQHF | TGCGCCAGCAGCCAAAGGGGTGGAATTCAGCCCCAGCATTTT | TRBV4-1 | NA | TRBJ1-5 | NA
CASSQGIGTGELFF | TGTGCCAGCAGCCAGGGTATTGGCACCGGGGAGCTGTTTTTT | TRBV7-3 | NA | TRBJ2-2 | NA
CASSFTGTGESNQPQHF | TGTGCCAGCAGTTTCACCGGGACAGGGGAGTCAAATCAGCCCCAGCATTTT | TRBV28 | few | TRBJ1-5 | TRBD1
CASREQHPTLNTEAFF | TGTGCCAGCAGGGAACAGCACCCCACCTTGAACACTGAAGCTTTCTTT | TRBV2 | NA | TRBJ1-1 | NA
CASSFGLMNTEAFF | TGTGCCAGCAGTTTCGGACTTATGAACACTGAAGCTTTCTTT | TRBV27 | NA | TRBJ1-1 | NA